This T cell receptor (beta chain) was retrieved from a study of identical twins. Trimming left V 0 bases short and J 2 bases short, with 6 bases between. CDR3 length equals 14 residues. Germline assignment: CDR1 SGHRS and CDR2 YFSETQ. Ten or more counts support this clonotype. TCRdb called the 5' RACE reads again in MiXCR, with one record for every CDR3 protein. The sample has approximately 700,000 distinct CDR3 sequences, roughly 6.2% seen once. Healthy Caucasian individuals made up all the donors. Sequencing was carried out using naive T cells sorted from blood. The receptor was derived from a man younger than 30 in good health. V gene TRBV5-1 combines with J gene TRBJ1-5; D is unresolved. The CDR3 sequence: CASSLGERNQPQHF. The DNA of the CDR3 is TGCGCCAGCAGCTTGGGGGAACGCAATCAGCCCCAGCATTTT. The complete variable domain, with remaining parts taken from reference TRBV5-1 and TRBJ1-5, reads KAGVTQTPRYLIKTRGQQVTLSCSPISGHRSVSWYQQTPGQGLQFLFEYFSETQRNKGNFPGRFSGRQFSNSRSEMNVSTLELGDSALYLCASSLGERNQPQHFGDGTRLSIL.